A selection of T cell receptor beta chains follows, all from one sample in a study of shared clonotypes between healthy human individuals. Assay: immunoSEQ multiplex PCR; the TCRdb copy retains only in-frame clones and omits some. There are some 360,000 clones in the sample; around 67% occur only once, and about 10% lies in the top ten. Sequencing was done on a sample of memory CD4+ T cells sorted from blood. The receptor set was obtained from a man aged 25-45 years in good health. CDR3s leave out the opening cysteine and the closing phenylalanine or tryptophan. Fields, in order: CDR3 protein, clone size, V gene, J gene. Size is omitted from some rows. Given values are once, few, many or a class for expanded clones.

CDR3: AWGLGETQY
size: NA
V: TRBV30
J: TRBJ2-5

CDR3: ASSHPTGERTQY
size: NA
V: TRBV14
J: TRBJ2-3

CDR3: ASSFRTGAANTEAF
size: NA
V: TRBV5-4
J: TRBJ1-1

CDR3: ASSGTRGQGGGNEQF
size: NA
V: TRBV25-1
J: TRBJ2-1

CDR3: ASSPGLAGGPRWEETQY
size: NA
V: TRBV19
J: TRBJ2-5

CDR3: ASSLRGEGDNEQF
size: NA
V: TRBV9
J: TRBJ2-1

CDR3: SAQGLGVNEQF
size: few
V: TRBV29-1
J: TRBJ2-1

CDR3: ASSVTHAGTGELF
size: NA
V: TRBV28
J: TRBJ2-2

CDR3: ASSQKNTGELF
size: NA
V: TRBV5-1
J: TRBJ2-2

CDR3: ASSLYSTYGYT
size: NA
V: TRBV28
J: TRBJ1-2

CDR3: ASSPPVRGRTDTQY
size: few
V: TRBV18
J: TRBJ2-3

CDR3: ASSYPTGGRGNEQF
size: many
V: TRBV6-5
J: TRBJ2-1

CDR3: SVIRTGGDPATEQY
size: NA
V: TRBV29-1
J: TRBJ2-7

CDR3: ASSFGLEGSEQY
size: NA
V: TRBV5-4
J: TRBJ2-7

CDR3: ASSEHGARAPQH
size: once
V: TRBV2
J: TRBJ1-5

CDR3: ASSIGRNTGELF
size: few
V: TRBV19
J: TRBJ2-2

CDR3: AWSEGGTSFYEQY
size: NA
V: TRBV30
J: TRBJ2-7

CDR3: ASTPGGVYQPQH
size: NA
V: TRBV28
J: TRBJ1-5

CDR3: ASTLPGGEQPQH
size: NA
V: TRBV5-8
J: TRBJ1-5

CDR3: ASSIDRLTGELF
size: NA
V: TRBV19
J: TRBJ2-2

CDR3: AIRGQGDQPQH
size: NA
V: TRBV10-3
J: TRBJ1-5

CDR3: ASSPVRGGWHGYT
size: NA
V: TRBV18
J: TRBJ1-2

CDR3: ASSRALYQETQY
size: NA
V: TRBV7-7
J: TRBJ2-5

CDR3: ASSTTPYTDTQY
size: NA
V: TRBV6-5
J: TRBJ2-3

CDR3: ASSSAGSSTDTQY
size: few
V: TRBV5-1
J: TRBJ2-3

CDR3: ASSLDGLAGNVRDYGYT
size: NA
V: TRBV7-9
J: TRBJ1-2

CDR3: ASSLAGAGANVLT
size: NA
V: TRBV5-4
J: TRBJ2-6

CDR3: ASSPDTGLYGYT
size: NA
V: TRBV7-3
J: TRBJ1-2

CDR3: ASSPVYATDTQY
size: NA
V: TRBV18
J: TRBJ2-3

CDR3: ARSGETGSTDTQY
size: NA
V: TRBV2
J: TRBJ2-3

CDR3: ASSLTRGLAGAEQF
size: NA
V: TRBV5-1
J: TRBJ2-1

CDR3: ASRGTGDHSNQPQH
size: NA
V: TRBV2
J: TRBJ1-5

CDR3: ASRWETASYEQY
size: NA
V: TRBV5-1
J: TRBJ2-7

CDR3: ASSVRNQPQH
size: NA
V: TRBV9
J: TRBJ1-5

CDR3: ASSLGASHEQF
size: NA
V: TRBV2
J: TRBJ2-1

CDR3: ASSDPRGLEKLF
size: many
V: TRBV2
J: TRBJ1-4

CDR3: ASSTRGGLAGTSYEQY
size: once
V: TRBV7-2
J: TRBJ2-7

CDR3: ASSLRETGELF
size: NA
V: TRBV11-3
J: TRBJ2-2

CDR3: SASTTEKT
size: once
V: TRBV20-1
J: TRBJ1-2

CDR3: ASSESETQY
size: NA
V: TRBV2
J: TRBJ2-5

CDR3: ASGFTKRPSSYEQY
size: many
V: TRBV27
J: TRBJ2-7

CDR3: AWSKGLARFGETQY
size: NA
V: TRBV30
J: TRBJ2-5

CDR3: ASSITGGEQY
size: NA
V: TRBV28
J: TRBJ2-7

CDR3: ASSLNPEPQH
size: NA
V: TRBV7-2
J: TRBJ1-5

CDR3: ASSLGTSAQETQY
size: NA
V: TRBV6-6
J: TRBJ2-5

CDR3: ATWRQGASYEQY
size: NA
V: TRBV6-5
J: TRBJ2-7

CDR3: ASRRDVGRAREQF
size: few
V: TRBV7-2
J: TRBJ2-1

CDR3: SVEGGSVRNEQF
size: NA
V: TRBV29-1
J: TRBJ2-1

CDR3: ASSQDGRAGATDTQY
size: few
V: TRBV4-2
J: TRBJ2-3

CDR3: ASSAGPGDTQY
size: NA
V: TRBV9
J: TRBJ2-3

CDR3: ASRVAGAGEKLF
size: NA
V: TRBV28
J: TRBJ1-4

CDR3: ASSRLGVTSTDTQY
size: NA
V: TRBV7-2
J: TRBJ2-3

CDR3: ASRTGTNKETQY
size: many
V: TRBV2
J: TRBJ2-5

CDR3: ASKVTTNEKLF
size: NA
V: TRBV6-1
J: TRBJ1-4